This record concerns one T cell receptor beta chain sequence. The antigen is undetermined. This record belongs to a study of OX40 agonist ivuxolimab in advanced cancers. Study context: Patients undergoing dose escalation presented with hepatocellular carcinoma, melanoma, renal cell or head and neck cancer. The mean age was around 56 years, ranging from 23 to 79, with over 70% of participants male. Partial responses were achieved by three patients: one hepatocellular carcinoma, two cutaneous melanoma. Broader study findings: Patients with a partial response at 0.1-3.0 mg/kg had among the lowest clonal expansion.

The method was immunoSEQ multiplex PCR; TCRdb's version includes in-frame clones alone and lacks a portion of them. Here the sample spans some 100,000 clones, under 95% being singletons. In germline, CDR1 is SGDLS, CDR2 YYNGEE. The CDR3 loop spans 14 amino acids. Germline trimming cut 4 bases from V and 4 bases from J; bases unmatched to any gene: 8. Material: CD4+ or CD8+ T cells sorted from blood, obtained in a trial of the OX40 agonist ivuxolimab. The chain is built from TRBV9 and TRBJ2-7; 7 bases are a match to TRBD1. The TCR comes from an adult with an advanced solid tumor such as melanoma, head and neck, liver or kidney cancer. CDR3 DNA sequence: TGTGCCAGCAGCTTAACAGGGGACCTATACGAGCAGTACTTC. It translates to CASSLTGDLYEQYF.